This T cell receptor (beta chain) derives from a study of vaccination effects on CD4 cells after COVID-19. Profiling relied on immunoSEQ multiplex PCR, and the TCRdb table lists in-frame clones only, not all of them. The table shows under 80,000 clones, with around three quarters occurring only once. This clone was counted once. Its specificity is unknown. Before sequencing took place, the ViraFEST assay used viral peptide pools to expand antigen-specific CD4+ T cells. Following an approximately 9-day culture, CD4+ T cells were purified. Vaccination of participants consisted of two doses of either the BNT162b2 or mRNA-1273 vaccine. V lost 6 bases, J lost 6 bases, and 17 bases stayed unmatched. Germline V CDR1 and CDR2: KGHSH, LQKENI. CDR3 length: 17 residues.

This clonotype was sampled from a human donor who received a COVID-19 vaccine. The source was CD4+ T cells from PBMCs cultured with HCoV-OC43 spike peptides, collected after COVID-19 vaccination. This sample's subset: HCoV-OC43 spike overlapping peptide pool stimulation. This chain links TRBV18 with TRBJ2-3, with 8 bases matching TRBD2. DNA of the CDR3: TGTGCCAGCTCCCACTCGGGCCCCCGGGGGGGCGTTGATACGCAGTATTTT. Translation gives CASSHSGPRGGVDTQYF.